A single sample is the source of the 21 T cell receptor beta chains below, sequenced in a study of OX40 agonist ivuxolimab in advanced cancers. Sequencing was performed with immunoSEQ multiplex PCR; in TCRdb, only in-frame clones are kept and a portion is missing. The data show more than 70,000 clones, over 70% seen once. Sample: CD4+ or CD8+ T cells sorted from blood, taken in a trial of the OX40 agonist ivuxolimab. These receptor sequences come from an adult with an advanced solid tumor such as melanoma, head and neck, liver or kidney cancer.

The genes are TRBV18 and TRBJ2-7; D might be TRBD1 (6 bases). The germline CDR1 and CDR2 sequences are KGHSH and LQKENI. The CDR3 is 14 residues long. V lost 0 bases and J 1 base, leaving 7 bases between the germline ends. Here the CDR3 reads CASSPPGTSYEQYF. DNA for the CDR3: TGTGCCAGCTCACCACCGGGGACATCCTACGAGCAGTACTTC.

The chain employs TRBV5-4 and TRBJ2-3; TRBD2 is a possible D gene (7 bases). The V gene lost 0 bases and the J gene lost 5 bases, with 13 bases spanning the gap. Germline CDR1 SGHNT, CDR2 YYREEE (reference sequence). This CDR3 has 15 amino acids. The DNA of the CDR3 is TGTGCCAGCAGCTTGGAGGCGGGGGCTGGAGATACGCAGTATTTT. This gives the protein CASSLEAGAGDTQYF.

This chain links TRBV5-1 with TRBJ2-5; 12 nucleotides line up with TRBD2. The germline V gene encodes CDR1 SGHRS and CDR2 YFSETQ. J gave up 4 bases and V 2 bases, and 3 bases lay outside the gene matches. The CDR3 consists of 15 residues. CDR3 residues: CASSLALAGGETQYF. Written as DNA, the CDR3 is TGCGCCAGCAGCTTAGCACTAGCGGGAGGAGAGACCCAGTACTTC.

This clone was counted a few times. This chain connects TRBV4-1 to TRBJ2-7, with 10 bases lining up with TRBD1. V lost 1 base and J lost 7; bases outside the gene matches: 7. The germline V gene has CDR1 MGHRA and CDR2 YSYEKL. There are 15 residues in the CDR3. For the CDR3, the DNA is TGCGCCAGCAGCCAAGGGGACAGGGGCGTCTTTGAGCAGTACTTC. Translated: CASSQGDRGVFEQYF.

This chain joins TRBV19 and TRBJ2-1, with 15 nucleotides matching TRBD2. Looked up from germline, CDR1 is LNHDA and CDR2 is SQIVND (reference sequence). There are 14 residues in the CDR3. J gave up 9 bases and V 9 bases, and 6 bases lay outside the gene matches. The CDR3 region has the DNA TGTGCCAGCCGGGGACTAGCGGGAGGAGGTGAGCAGTTCTTC. It encodes CASRGLAGGGEQFF.

V is TRBV5-4 and J is TRBJ1-4; D is possibly TRBD1 (6 bases). Per germline, CDR1 SGHNT and CDR2 YYREEE (reference sequence). The CDR3 spans 15 residues. Trimming left V 4 bases short and J 6 bases short, with 16 bases between. The CDR3 nucleotides read TGTGCCAGCAGCCAAATGACAGGAGAGGATGAAAAACTGTTTTTT. Amino acids: CASSQMTGEDEKLFF.

This sequence joins TRBV4-2 and TRBJ1-1; a weak D match, TRBD1 (5 bases). The length of the CDR3 is 14 residues. The V gene's germline CDR1 is LGHNA and CDR2 YNFKEQ. Trimming took off 4 bases at V and 0 bases at J, with 9 bases between the two ends. In DNA, the CDR3 is TGTGCCAGCAGCCCGTCAGGGTTGAACACTGAAGCTTTCTTT. Its translation: CASSPSGLNTEAFF.

The V and J genes are TRBV11-2 and TRBJ2-5; D is unresolved. The J call may not be correct, given that the DNA end is closer to TRBJ2-7. Per germline, CDR1 SGHAT and CDR2 FQNNGV. This CDR3 has 13 amino acids. CDR3 sequence: CASSLGLTYEQYF. As DNA, the CDR3 is TGTGCCAGCAGCTTAGGACTTACCTACGAGCAGTACTTC.

The chain is built from TRBV4-1 and TRBJ2-7; D uncertain. V was pared by 0 bases and J by 5 bases, with 8 bases between. CDR1 is MGHRA and CDR2 is YSYEKL in the germline V gene. This CDR3 contains 13 residues. DNA for the CDR3: TGCGCCAGCAGCCAAGAACGACAAAACGAGCAGTACTTC. It yields the protein CASSQERQNEQYF.

By share, this clone counts as medium-sized (0.01 to 0.1%). The sample has other DNA sequences that encode this CDR3 too. This chain links TRBV11-2 with TRBJ2-7; weak D call: TRBD2 (5 bases). The CDR3 loop spans 14 amino acids. Germline V lookup: CDR1 SGHAT, CDR2 FQNNGV. Deletions cut 5 bases from V and 1 base from J, with 12 bases between. The CDR3 DNA follows: TGTGCCAGCAGCCCCCCAGCGGCTTCCTACGAGCAGTACTTC. Residues: CASSPPAASYEQYF.

This clone came up a few times. The J gene is TRBJ1-5, the V gene TRBV5-8, with D uncertain. Germline V gene lookup returns CDR1 SGHTS and CDR2 YDEGEE. V was clipped by 0 bases and J by 4 bases, with 8 bases between them. CDR3 size: 14 residues. DNA of the CDR3: TGTGCCAGCAGCTTGGCGGGAGGGAATCAGCCCCAGCATTTT. This gives the protein CASSLAGGNQPQHF.

The chain couples TRBV6-5 to TRBJ1-6; 7 nucleotides agree with TRBD1. CDR3 size: 14 residues. Germline V gene sequence: CDR1 MNHEY, CDR2 SVGAGI. Unmatched junction bases numbered 3, after V lost 5 bases and J lost 5 bases. The CDR3 DNA reads as TGTGCCAGCAGTGATGACAGGGATAATTCACCCCTCCACTTT. Its translation is CASSDDRDNSPLHF.

The chain uses TRBV5-4 and TRBJ1-4; 9 nucleotides align to TRBD1. J gave up 6 bases and V 4 bases, and 7 bases lay outside the gene matches. The germline CDR1 and CDR2 sequences are SGHNT and YYREEE (reference sequence). CDR3 length: 15 amino acids. CDR3: CASSLRTGEDEKLFF. CDR3 sequence (DNA): TGTGCCAGCAGCCTGAGGACAGGGGAAGATGAAAAACTGTTTTTT.

V and J are TRBV5-1 and TRBJ2-5, with D perhaps TRBD2 (6 bases). The V gene lost 4 bases and the J gene lost 1 base, with 14 bases spanning the gap. Germline V gene lookup returns CDR1 SGHRS and CDR2 YFSETQ. CDR3 length: 15 amino acids. The CDR3 sequence is CASSQGLMGQETQYF. DNA for the CDR3: TGCGCCAGCAGCCAGGGACTTATGGGCCAAGAGACCCAGTACTTC.

The chain employs TRBV19 and TRBJ2-3, with 9 bases fitting TRBD2. The germline V gene encodes CDR1 LNHDA and CDR2 SQIVND (reference sequence). V shed 5 bases, J shed 6 bases, and the junction held 9 bases outside the gene matches. The CDR3 extends over 15 amino acids. In DNA, the CDR3 is TGTGCCAGTAGTTCGCCTAGCGGGACTCACGATACGCAGTATTTT. Translation: CASSSPSGTHDTQYF.

The chain links TRBV4-2 to TRBJ2-1; 9 bases line up with TRBD2. From germline, CDR1 is LGHNA and CDR2 YNFKEQ. This CDR3 spans 18 amino acids. With V trimmed by 0 bases and J by 5 bases, 11 bases remained unmatched. CDR3 loop: CASSQEGQGTSRNNEQFF. CDR3 bases: TGTGCCAGCAGCCAAGAGGGGCAAGGGACTAGCAGAAACAATGAGCAGTTCTTC.

The chain carries TRBV10-1 and TRBJ2-2; maybe TRBD1 (5 bases). Trimming stripped 6 bases from V and 3 bases from J, with 11 bases between. The CDR3 totals 14 residues. Looked up from germline, CDR1 is WNHNN and CDR2 is SYGVQD (reference sequence). CDR3 in amino acids: CASRQARYTGELFF. The DNA of the CDR3 is TGCGCCAGCAGACAGGCCCGGTACACCGGGGAGCTGTTTTTT.

The rearrangement joins TRBV30 to TRBJ2-7; D uncertain. The CDR3 spans 11 residues. Germline values: CDR1 GTSNPN, CDR2 SVGIG (reference sequence). The V end lost 1 base, the J end lost 4 bases, and 5 bases lay between the germline ends. The CDR3 nucleotides read TGTGCCTGGAGTGAGAATTACGAGCAGTACTTC. Amino acids: CAWSENYEQYF.

CDR3 loop: CAASGGRASSYEQYF. CDR3 coding DNA: TGTGCCGCTTCAGGGGGCAGGGCTAGCTCCTACGAGCAGTACTTC. The J gene is TRBJ2-7, the V gene TRBV6-6, with 8 bases that match TRBD1. V shed 11 bases, J shed 0 bases, and the junction held 12 bases outside the gene matches. The CDR3 sequence is 15 residues long. Germline CDR1 MNHNY, CDR2 SVGAGI (reference sequence).

The V and J genes are TRBV7-8 and TRBJ1-2, with D unresolved. The CDR3 is made up of 14 amino acids. Germline V CDR1 and CDR2: SGHVS, FQNEAQ. The V end lost 4 bases, the J end lost 1 base, and 10 bases lay between the germline ends. CDR3 DNA sequence: TGTGCCAGCAGCTGGTTAGAGGATAACTATGGCTACACCTTC. It encodes CASSWLEDNYGYTF. Together with reference TRBV7-8 and TRBJ1-2, the CDR3 gives the full variable domain: GAGVSQSPRYKVAKRGQDVALRCDPISGHVSLFWYQQALGQGPEFLTYFQNEAQLDKSGLPSDRFFAERPEGSVSTLKIQRTQQEDSAVYLCASSWLEDNYGYTFGSGTRLTVV.

The chain employs TRBV9 and TRBJ1-1; D is unclear. In germline, CDR1 is SGDLS, CDR2 YYNGEE. This CDR3 has 13 amino acids. Trimming removed 0 bases from V and 0 bases from J, with 3 bases in between. The CDR3 region is CASSVDMNTEAFF. The CDR3 DNA reads TGTGCCAGCAGCGTAGACATGAACACTGAAGCTTTCTTT.